This TCR beta chain was identified during a study of CD4 T cells in relation to SARS-CoV-2 and coronaviruses (dated by TCRdb to the early 2020s). Notes on the research overall: The ViraFEST assay cultured PBMCs with antigen for 10 days, then sequenced TCR beta CDR3s to find antigen-specific clonal expansions. Expansion assays from other donors in the study were sequenced with a different, Illumina-based TCR-beta assay. Across all 12 patients in the full convalescent cohort, ages ranged from roughly 20 to 80 years, with a median of 38. The study assessed, at the TCR clonotype level, memory CD4+ T cell crossreactivity between SARS-CoV-2 and common cold coronavirus spike proteins. The approximately 12 convalescent patients included 8 males and 4 females; two subjects were Hispanic. Shared crossreactive spike epitopes were mapped to their HLA restriction using patient-derived lymphoblastoid cell lines. Samples from a few pre-COVID donors and the naive versus memory experiments were sequenced with the Adaptive Biotechnologies TCR-sequencing kit; other data were Illumina-based.

Naive and memory CD4+ T cells were separated from cryopreserved PBMCs through CD4 enrichment, which was followed by EasySep naive CD4+ T cell enrichment. Sorted naive or memory CD4+ T cells (under 1.1 x 10^5) were cultured 1:1 with T cell-depleted PBMCs and CEF peptides for nine to eleven days. In general, triplicate replicate wells were used for every peptide culture condition. PBMCs were isolated from leukapheresis product or whole blood by Ficoll-Paque PLUS gradient centrifugation. PBMCs were either cryopreserved at -140°C or used fresh in the expansion assay. The QIAamp Micro DNA Kit was used to extract genomic DNA from the CD4+ T cells. Taken from the germline V gene, the CDR1 and CDR2 loops are ENHRY and SYGVKD. At the junction V is shortened by 3 bases and J by 5 bases, with 14 bases in between. The CDR3 measures 14 amino acids from cysteine to phenylalanine. This entry keeps only the CDR3 DNA: 42 bases, framed from base 1.

Regarding this clone: The specificity of this receptor is unknown. Base qualities are not provided; no much larger clone lies one nucleotide away.

CEF-cultured naive and memory CD4+ T cell DNA received survey-level immunoSEQ TCR-beta sequencing. Per the source publication's procedure: During preprocessing, nonproductive sequences were removed, as were CDR3s that did not start with C, did not end with F or W, or were shorter than 7 amino acids. The MANAFEST web app was used to call antigen-specific clonotypes on the basis of expansion compared with the reference and with other culture wells. A clone counted as positive if significantly expanded in 2 of 3 replicate wells versus the reference culture at FDR below 0.05. A further requirement for positive clones was significant expansion compared with all other tandem wells, along with an odds ratio above 5. Cultured and uncultured naive and memory CD4+ repertoires were searched for previously identified spike- and CEF-reactive CDR3s. Pairwise Levenshtein distance, computed with the stringdist R package after three terminal residues were trimmed from each end, was used as the measure of CDR3 homology. TCRdb's version of the immuneACCESS table is confined to in-frame rearrangements and falls short of the full clone set. An unresolved V gene accounts for under half of the shortfall where checked; the remainder is of unknown origin. V and J calls and clone size are those listed in that table; D and trimming were worked out from the DNA. This sample comprises tens of thousands of clones, around 74% of them detected only once. About a fifth of the sample is held by the ten biggest clonotypes.

The investigation overall reported the following: Compared with monoreactive clones, crossreactive clones had significantly weaker SARS-CoV-2-driven expansion, a result consistent with antigenic imprinting. Small numbers of patients and of tested TCRs limited the study. Because the crossreactivity analysis focused on spike protein, crossreactivity against other viral proteins was not assessed. No donor contributed both pre-pandemic and post-infection samples, which limited tracing the source of pre-existing responses. Naive versus memory sequencing indicated that memory recall responses, rather than primary responses primed during culture, are detected by the assay. Memory CD4+ clonotypes crossrecognizing SARS-CoV-2 and at least one common cold coronavirus spike were found in 50% to 80% of donors.

The receptor was derived from an adult with COVID-19. What was sequenced was memory CD4+ T cells from PBMCs, cultured in vitro. The sample's cell subset or site label is to be understood as: memory (non-naive) CD4+ T cells. The chain employs TRBV10-3 and TRBJ2-7, and possibly TRBD1, on 6 matching bases. The CDR3 here reads CAISDGQGKDEQYF. The DNA is TGTGCCATCAGTGACGGGCAGGGGAAGGACGAGCAGTACTTC.